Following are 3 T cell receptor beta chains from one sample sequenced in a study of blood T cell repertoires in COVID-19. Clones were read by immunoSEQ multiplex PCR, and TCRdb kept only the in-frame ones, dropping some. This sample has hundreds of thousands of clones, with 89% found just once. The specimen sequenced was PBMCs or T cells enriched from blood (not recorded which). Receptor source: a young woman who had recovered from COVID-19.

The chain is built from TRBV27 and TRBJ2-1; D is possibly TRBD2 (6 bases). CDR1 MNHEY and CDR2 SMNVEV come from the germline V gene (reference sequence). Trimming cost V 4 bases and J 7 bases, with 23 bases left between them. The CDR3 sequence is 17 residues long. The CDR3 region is CASSSNDRGTPRNEQFF. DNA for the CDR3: TGTGCCAGCAGTTCCAACGACCGGGGGACTCCCAGGAATGAGCAGTTCTTC.

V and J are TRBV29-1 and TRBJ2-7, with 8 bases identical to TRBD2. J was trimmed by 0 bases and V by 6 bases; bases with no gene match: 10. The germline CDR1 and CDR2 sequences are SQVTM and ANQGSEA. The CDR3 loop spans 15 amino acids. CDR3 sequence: CSVRMTSDLSYEQYF. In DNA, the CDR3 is TGCAGCGTCCGGATGACTAGCGACCTCTCCTACGAGCAGTACTTC.

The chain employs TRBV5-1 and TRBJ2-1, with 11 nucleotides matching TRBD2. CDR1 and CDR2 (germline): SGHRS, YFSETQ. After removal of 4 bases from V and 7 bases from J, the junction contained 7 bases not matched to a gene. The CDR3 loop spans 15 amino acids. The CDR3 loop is CASSPGLAATNEQFF. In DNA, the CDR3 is TGCGCCAGCAGCCCGGGACTAGCGGCAACTAATGAGCAGTTCTTC.